A single sample is the source of the 10 T cell receptor beta chains below, sequenced in a study of identical twins. TCRdb analysed the 5' RACE reads with MiXCR anew, one entry per CDR3 protein. The table has fewer than 500,000 distinct CDR3 sequences, around an eighth seen once. The data also belong to a second study, concerning yellow fever vaccine responses in identical twins.

The sample taken for sequencing was CD4+ T cells sorted from blood. These receptors all stem from a woman aged 18-30 years in good health.

The V gene is TRBV4-1, the J gene TRBJ2-6; 9 bases agree with TRBD1. Losses at the gene ends were 0 bases for V and 1 base for J; bases not matched to a gene: 7. Germline values: CDR1 MGHRA, CDR2 YSYEKL. There are 19 residues in the CDR3. The CDR3 DNA reads TGCGCCAGCAGCCAAGATGGGCGGGACAGGGTTTCTGGGGCCAACGTCCTGACTTTC. As protein: CASSQDGRDRVSGANVLTF.

This clonotype was seen a few times. This chain links TRBV12-3 or TRBV12-4 with TRBJ2-3; D not resolved. Trimming shortened V by 6 bases and J by 1 base, and 14 bases separated the two germline ends. The CDR3 totals 15 residues. Here the CDR3 DNA reads TGTGCCAGCAGCCAACTCCTTGGGGGCACAGATACGCAGTATTTT. Translated: CASSQLLGGTDTQYF.

This clonotype turned up a few times. The CDR3 DNA sequence: TGTGCCAGCAGCTCGATGTCAGCCGCGAACACCGGGGAGCTGTTTTTT. Translated, it gives CASSSMSAANTGELFF. The chain couples TRBV7-3 to TRBJ2-2; D is undetermined. CDR3 length: 16 residues. V was trimmed by 4 bases and J by 0 bases, leaving 12 bases between them. Germline CDR1 reads SGHTA; CDR2 reads FQGTGA.

The rearrangement links TRBV9 to TRBJ2-6, with D maybe TRBD2 (6 bases). This CDR3 has 18 residues. In germline, CDR1 is SGDLS, CDR2 YYNGEE. Trimming removed 3 bases from V and 2 bases from J, with 18 bases in between. CDR3 amino acids: CASSEGLPGIAGANVLTF. The DNA of the CDR3 is TGTGCCAGCAGCGAGGGACTTCCCGGGATAGCTGGGGCCAACGTCCTGACTTTC.

The chain uses TRBV5-1 and TRBJ2-5, with 9 bases lining up with TRBD2. CDR1 SGHRS and CDR2 YFSETQ come from the germline V gene. V was pared by 3 bases and J by 5 bases, with 8 bases of the junction left unmatched. The CDR3 is 15 amino acids. CDR3 bases: TGCGCCAGCAGCTCCAGCGGGGGGCGTGGCGAGACCCAGTACTTC. It translates to CASSSSGGRGETQYF. Full variable domain (rest looked up from reference TRBV5-1 and TRBJ2-5): KAGVTQTPRYLIKTRGQQVTLSCSPISGHRSVSWYQQTPGQGLQFLFEYFSETQRNKGNFPGRFSGRQFSNSRSEMNVSTLELGDSALYLCASSSSGGRGETQYFGPGTRLLVL.

This clonotype was detected ten times or more. The chain carries TRBV5-8 and TRBJ2-1, with 8 positions matching TRBD1. Germline V gene lookup returns CDR1 SGHTS and CDR2 YDEGEE. This CDR3 has 17 residues. The trim removed 4 bases at V and 6 bases at J, leaving 15 bases unmatched. The CDR3 DNA reads TGTGCCAGCAGCAGATATCAGGGGGCTGGAAGGGGCAATGAGCAGTTCTTC. It encodes CASSRYQGAGRGNEQFF.

The rearrangement joins TRBV5-1 to TRBJ2-5; D is possibly TRBD2 (6 bases). The CDR3 has 15 residues. Deletions cut 0 bases from V and 0 bases from J, with 9 bases between. Germline V gene lookup returns CDR1 SGHRS and CDR2 YFSETQ. CDR3 nucleotides: TGCGCCAGCAGCTTGGCCAGCGGGTACCAAGAGACCCAGTACTTC. The encoded protein is CASSLASGYQETQYF.

This chain joins TRBV5-6 and TRBJ2-7; perhaps TRBD1 as D (6 bases). CDR3 length equals 14 residues. From germline, CDR1 is SGHDT and CDR2 YYEEEE. Between the trimmed V and J ends, which lost 1 base and 5 bases, there was a span of 13 bases. The CDR3 is CASSLLDSRNEQYF. The CDR3 bases are TGTGCCAGCAGCTTGTTGGACAGTCGAAACGAGCAGTACTTC.

This clonotype was picked up many times. This chain connects TRBV29-1 to TRBJ2-2; D is possibly TRBD1 (5 bases). The V gene lost 3 bases and the J gene lost 4 bases, with 9 bases spanning the gap. Germline loops: CDR1 SQVTM, CDR2 ANQGSEA. This CDR3 region has 13 residues. The CDR3 sequence is CSVDPRATGELFF. CDR3 coding DNA: TGCAGCGTTGATCCCAGGGCCACCGGGGAGCTGTTTTTT.

This chain joins TRBV5-1 and TRBJ2-5; weak D call: TRBD2 (5 bases). Germline V gene data show CDR1 as SGHRS and CDR2 as YFSETQ. CDR3 length equals 14 residues. V was clipped by 3 bases and J by 5 bases, with 14 bases between them. DNA for the CDR3: TGCGCCAGCAGCTCTGGCGGGTCTTCGGAGACCCAGTACTTC. Translated, it gives CASSSGGSSETQYF.